The T cell receptor beta chain described here comes from a study of blood T cell repertoires in COVID-19. Concerning this clone itself: The same CDR3 is also encoded by other DNA sequences in this sample.

From germline, CDR1 is MNHNS and CDR2 SASEGT. This CDR3 has 13 residues. Trimming shortened V by 1 base and J by 5 bases, and 8 bases separated the two germline ends. Here immunoSEQ multiplex PCR was the method, and the copy in TCRdb shows in-frame clones only, minus some. The sample shows over 150,000 clones, 83% of them seen only once. Specimen: peripheral blood. The gene calls are TRBV6-1 and TRBJ1-1; D not certain. The sequence was collected from a woman aged 55 to 70 with COVID-19, enrolled during active disease. CDR3 sequence reads: CASSEGRGTEAFF. The DNA of the CDR3 is TGTGCCAGCAGTGAAGGGCGGGGAACTGAAGCTTTCTTT.